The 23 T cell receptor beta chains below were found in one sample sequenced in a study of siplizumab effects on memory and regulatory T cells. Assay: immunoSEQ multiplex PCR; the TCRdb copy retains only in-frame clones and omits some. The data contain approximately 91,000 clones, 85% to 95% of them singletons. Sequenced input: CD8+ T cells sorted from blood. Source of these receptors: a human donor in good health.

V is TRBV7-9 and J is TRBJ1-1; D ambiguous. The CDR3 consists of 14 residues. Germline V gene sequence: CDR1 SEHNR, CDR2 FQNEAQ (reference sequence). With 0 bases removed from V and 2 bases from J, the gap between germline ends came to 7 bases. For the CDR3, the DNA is TGTGCCAGCAGCTTAGCACCGAGAAACACTGAAGCTTTCTTT. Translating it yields CASSLAPRNTEAFF.

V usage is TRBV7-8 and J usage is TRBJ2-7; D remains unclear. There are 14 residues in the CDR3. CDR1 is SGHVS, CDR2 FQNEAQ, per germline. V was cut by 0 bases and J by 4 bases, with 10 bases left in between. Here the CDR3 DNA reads TGTGCCAGCAGCTTAGCGAAGGCTGGTTACGAGCAGTACTTC. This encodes CASSLAKAGYEQYF.

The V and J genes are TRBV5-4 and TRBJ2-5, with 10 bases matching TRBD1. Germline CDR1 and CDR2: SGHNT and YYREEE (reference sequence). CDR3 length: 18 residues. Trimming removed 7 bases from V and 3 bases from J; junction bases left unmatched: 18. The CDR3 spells CASRGTGVASGFEETQYF. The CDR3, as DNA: TGTGCCAGCCGAGGGACAGGGGTCGCTAGCGGTTTTGAAGAGACCCAGTACTTC.

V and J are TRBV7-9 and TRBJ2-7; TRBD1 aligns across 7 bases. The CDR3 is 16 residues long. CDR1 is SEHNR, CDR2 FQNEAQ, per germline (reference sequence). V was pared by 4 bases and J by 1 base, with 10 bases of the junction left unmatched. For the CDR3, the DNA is TGTGCCAGCAGCTCTCGCACAGGGGATCCTTCCTACGAGCAGTACTTC. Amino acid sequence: CASSSRTGDPSYEQYF.

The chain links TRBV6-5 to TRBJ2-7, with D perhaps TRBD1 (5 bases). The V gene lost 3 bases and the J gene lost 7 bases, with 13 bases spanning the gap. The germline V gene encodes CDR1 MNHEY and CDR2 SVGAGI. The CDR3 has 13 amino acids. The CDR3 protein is CASSYTLNREQYF. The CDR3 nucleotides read TGTGCCAGCAGTTATACCCTGAACAGGGAGCAGTACTTC.

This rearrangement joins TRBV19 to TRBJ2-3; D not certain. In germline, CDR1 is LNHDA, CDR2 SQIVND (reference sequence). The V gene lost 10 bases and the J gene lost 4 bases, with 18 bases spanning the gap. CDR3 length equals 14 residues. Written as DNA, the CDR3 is TGTGCCACAACCGAAGGGAATGAGGCAGATACGCAGTATTTT. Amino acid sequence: CATTEGNEADTQYF.

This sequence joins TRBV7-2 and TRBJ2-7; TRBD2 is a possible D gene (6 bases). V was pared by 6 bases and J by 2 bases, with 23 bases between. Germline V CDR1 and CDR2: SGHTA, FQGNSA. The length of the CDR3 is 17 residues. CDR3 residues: CASSQLVPGTFTYEQYF. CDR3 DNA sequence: TGTGCCAGCAGTCAACTAGTCCCCGGGACTTTCACCTACGAGCAGTACTTC.

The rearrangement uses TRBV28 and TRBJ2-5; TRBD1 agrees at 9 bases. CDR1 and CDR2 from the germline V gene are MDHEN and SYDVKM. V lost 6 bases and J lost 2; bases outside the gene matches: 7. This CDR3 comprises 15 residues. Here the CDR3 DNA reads TGTGCCAGCAGGGGGGGGGACAGGGATCAAGAGACCCAGTACTTC. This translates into CASRGGDRDQETQYF. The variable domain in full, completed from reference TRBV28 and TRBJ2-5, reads DVKVTQSSRYLVKRTGEKVFLECVQDMDHENMFWYRQDPGLGLRLIYFSYDVKMKEKGDIPEGYSVSREKKERFSLILESASTNQTSMYLCASRGGDRDQETQYFGPGTRLLVL.

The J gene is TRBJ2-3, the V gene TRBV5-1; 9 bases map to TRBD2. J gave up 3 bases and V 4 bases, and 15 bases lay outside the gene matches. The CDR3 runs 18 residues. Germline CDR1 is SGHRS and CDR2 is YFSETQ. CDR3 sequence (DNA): TGCGCCAGCAGCCCCAATTGGGATGCGGGAGGGCCAACAGATACGCAGTATTTT. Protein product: CASSPNWDAGGPTDTQYF.

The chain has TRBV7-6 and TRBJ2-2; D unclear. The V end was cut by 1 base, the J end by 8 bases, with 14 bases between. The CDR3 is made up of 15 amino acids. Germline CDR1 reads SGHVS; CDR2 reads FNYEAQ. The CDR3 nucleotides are TGTGCCAGCAGCTTAGAAGTTTCAAGCATGGGGGAGCTGTTTTTT. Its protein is CASSLEVSSMGELFF.

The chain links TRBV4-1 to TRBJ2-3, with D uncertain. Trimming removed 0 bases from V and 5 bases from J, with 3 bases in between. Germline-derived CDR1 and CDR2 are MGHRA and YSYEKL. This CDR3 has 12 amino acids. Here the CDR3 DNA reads TGCGCCAGCAGCCAAGATGGAGATACGCAGTATTTT. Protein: CASSQDGDTQYF.

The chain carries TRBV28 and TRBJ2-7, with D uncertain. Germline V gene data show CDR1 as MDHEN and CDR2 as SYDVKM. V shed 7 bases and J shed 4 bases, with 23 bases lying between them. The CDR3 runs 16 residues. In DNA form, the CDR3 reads TGTGCCAGCAACGGGCTCGACCCCCGAGTCGGATACGAGCAGTACTTC. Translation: CASNGLDPRVGYEQYF.

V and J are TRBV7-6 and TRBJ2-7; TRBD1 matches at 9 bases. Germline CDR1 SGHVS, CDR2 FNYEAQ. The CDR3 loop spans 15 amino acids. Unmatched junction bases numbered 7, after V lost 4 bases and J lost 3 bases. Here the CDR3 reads CASSWDRAQFYEQYF. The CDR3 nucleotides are TGTGCCAGCAGCTGGGACAGGGCCCAGTTCTACGAGCAGTACTTC.

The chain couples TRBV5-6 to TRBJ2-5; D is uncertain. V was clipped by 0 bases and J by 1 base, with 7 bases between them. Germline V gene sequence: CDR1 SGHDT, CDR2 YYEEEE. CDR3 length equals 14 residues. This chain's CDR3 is CASSLDSIQETQYF. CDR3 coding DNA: TGTGCCAGCAGCTTGGACAGCATCCAAGAGACCCAGTACTTC. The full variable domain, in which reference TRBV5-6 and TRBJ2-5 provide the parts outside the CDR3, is DAGVTQSPTHLIKTRGQQVTLRCSPKSGHDTVSWYQQALGQGPQFIFQYYEEEERQRGNFPDRFSGHQFPNYSSELNVNALLLGDSALYLCASSLDSIQETQYFGPGTRLLVL.

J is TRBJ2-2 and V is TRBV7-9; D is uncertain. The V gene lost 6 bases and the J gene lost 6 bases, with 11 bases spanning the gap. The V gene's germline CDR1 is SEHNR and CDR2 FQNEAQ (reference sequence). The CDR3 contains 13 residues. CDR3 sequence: CASSTDLSGELFF. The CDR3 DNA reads TGTGCCAGCAGTACGGACCTTTCCGGGGAGCTGTTTTTT.

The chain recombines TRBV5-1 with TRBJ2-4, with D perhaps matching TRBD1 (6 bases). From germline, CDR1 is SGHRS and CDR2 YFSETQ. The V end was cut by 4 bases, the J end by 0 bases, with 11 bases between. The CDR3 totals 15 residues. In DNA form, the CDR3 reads TGCGCCAGCAGCCAGGACAGCCTAGCCAAAAACATTCAGTACTTC. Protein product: CASSQDSLAKNIQYF.

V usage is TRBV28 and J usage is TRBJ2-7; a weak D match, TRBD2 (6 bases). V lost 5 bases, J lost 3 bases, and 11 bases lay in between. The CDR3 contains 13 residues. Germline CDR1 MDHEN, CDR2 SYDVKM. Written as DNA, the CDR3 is TGTGCCAGCAGTGACCCCGGGAGCTACGAGCAGTACTTC. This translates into CASSDPGSYEQYF.

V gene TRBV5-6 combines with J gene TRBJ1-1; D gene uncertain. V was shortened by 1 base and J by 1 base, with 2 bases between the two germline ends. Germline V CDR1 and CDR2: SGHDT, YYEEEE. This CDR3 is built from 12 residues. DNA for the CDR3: TGTGCCAGCAGCTTGCAGAACACTGAAGCTTTCTTT. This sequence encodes CASSLQNTEAFF.

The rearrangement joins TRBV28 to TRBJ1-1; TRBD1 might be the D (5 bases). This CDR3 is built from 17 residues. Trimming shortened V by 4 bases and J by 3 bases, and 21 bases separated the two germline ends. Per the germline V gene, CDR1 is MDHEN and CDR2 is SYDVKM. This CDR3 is CASSSQGASRWYTEAFF. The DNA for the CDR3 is TGTGCCAGCAGTTCTCAGGGAGCCTCCAGGTGGTACACTGAAGCTTTCTTT.

The CDR3: CSAIGTPGIYEQYF. Written as DNA, the CDR3 is TGCAGCGCGATCGGGACGCCGGGGATCTACGAGCAGTACTTC. V gene TRBV29-1 combines with J gene TRBJ2-7, with D possibly being TRBD1 or TRBD2 (5 bases each). Per the germline V gene, CDR1 is SQVTM and CDR2 is ANQGSEA. Trimming cost V 7 bases and J 3 bases, with 19 bases left between them. The CDR3 runs 14 residues.

CDR3 sequence (DNA): TGCGCCAGCAGCTTGGAGGCGGGAGGGCCTTACGAGCAGTACTTC. This gives the protein CASSLEAGGPYEQYF. The chain combines TRBV5-1 with TRBJ2-7, with TRBD2 matching over 9 bases. V gave up 0 bases and J gave up 4 bases; unmatched junction bases: 5. CDR1 SGHRS and CDR2 YFSETQ come from the germline V gene. This CDR3 has 15 amino acids. The entire variable domain, with the rest obtained from reference TRBV5-1 and TRBJ2-7, is as follows: KAGVTQTPRYLIKTRGQQVTLSCSPISGHRSVSWYQQTPGQGLQFLFEYFSETQRNKGNFPGRFSGRQFSNSRSEMNVSTLELGDSALYLCASSLEAGGPYEQYFGPGTRLTVT.

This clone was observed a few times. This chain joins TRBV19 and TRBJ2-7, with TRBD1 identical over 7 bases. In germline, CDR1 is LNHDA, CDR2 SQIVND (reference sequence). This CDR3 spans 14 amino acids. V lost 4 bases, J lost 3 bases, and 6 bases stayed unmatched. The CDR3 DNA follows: TGTGCCAGTAGTAGCCGGGACAGCGTCTACGAGCAGTACTTC. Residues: CASSSRDSVYEQYF.

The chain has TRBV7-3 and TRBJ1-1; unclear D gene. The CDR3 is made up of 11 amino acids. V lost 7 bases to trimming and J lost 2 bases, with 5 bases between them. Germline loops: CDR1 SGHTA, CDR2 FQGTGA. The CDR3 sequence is CASTHNTEAFF. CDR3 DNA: TGTGCCAGCACCCATAACACTGAAGCTTTCTTT.